Below are 2 T cell receptor beta chains sequenced from a single sample in a study of radiation and T cells in renal cell carcinoma. Time point: blood 4 weeks post-SBRT, at nephrectomy. Treatment reported: 15 Gy SBRT to primary tumor, nephrectomy 4 weeks later. TCRdb keeps only in-frame clones here, not all; method: immunoSEQ multiplex PCR. The sample comprises roughly 100,000 clones, 75% to 85% of which are singletons, and around 7.7% rests with the top ten. This material consisted of blood, taken from a patient whose treatment included radiotherapy and nephrectomy. All receptors come from a man aged 55 to 69 with renal cell carcinoma.

The chain employs TRBV9 and TRBJ2-5; 13 positions agree with TRBD2. Germline CDR1 is SGDLS and CDR2 is YYNGEE. Trimming took 0 bases from V and 4 from J; bases not matched to a gene: 3. CDR3 size: 16 residues. The CDR3 protein is CASSVGLAGGRETQYF. Here the CDR3 DNA reads TGTGCCAGCAGCGTAGGACTAGCGGGAGGTAGAGAGACCCAGTACTTC.

The sample holds one count of this clone. This chain links TRBV5-4 with TRBJ1-3, with TRBD1 matching over 8 bases. V shed 3 bases, J shed 7 bases, and the junction held 6 bases outside the gene matches. CDR1 is SGHNT, CDR2 YYREEE, per germline (reference sequence). The CDR3 covers 14 residues. DNA for the CDR3: TGTGCCAGCAGCTGGCAGGGGGCAGGGAACACCATATATTTT. It specifies CASSWQGAGNTIYF. Together with reference TRBV5-4 and TRBJ1-3, the CDR3 gives the full variable domain: ETGVTQSPTHLIKTRGQQVTLRCSSQSGHNTVSWYQQALGQGPQFIFQYYREEENGRGNFPPRFSGLQFPNYSSELNVNALELDDSALYLCASSWQGAGNTIYFGEGSWLTVV.